This T cell receptor beta chain appears in the sequencing data of a study of blood T cells in healthy people across ages (dated by TCRdb to between 2014 and 2017). Turning to the overall study: In model experiments, roughly one uniquely barcoded TCR beta cDNA molecule per two T cells was captured by template switching. Age-related changes in TCR beta repertoire diversity were measured in the study by deep sequencing normalized with unique cDNA molecular identifiers. Donors were grouped into four age groups: young (average roughly 17 years), middle-aged (around 39), aged (approximately 67) and long-lived (around 80). To avoid experimental bias, donors of different ages were randomly spread across the sequencing lanes. The study analyzed two additional independent replicas of 1 million unique cDNA reads from the same blood draw for two donors, one aged 18 to 29 and one aged 80 or older. The full study reports these points: Because donor CMV infection status was unknown, age-related changes in expanded clonotypes were potentially confounded. Observed TCR beta diversity correlated strongly with the percentage of naive T cells measured by flow cytometry. The long-lived group showed more naive CD4+ T cells, fewer expanded clones and increased TCR diversity than the aged group, suggesting age selection. Bulk unsorted PBMC profiling prevented conclusive comparison of naive and antigen-experienced compartments. As age increased, observed TCR beta diversity per million T cells dropped in a roughly linear way, and a significant reduction was already evident by age 40. Total diversity estimates from one million sequenced T cells were considered lower bounds and underestimates.

As concerns this clonotype: The clone's antigen remains unknown. At one boundary the junction diverges from the germline segment, which might be a read error.

The CDR3 sequence holds 13 residues, the cysteine and phenylalanine included. CDR3 DNA is the only sequence kept; it has 39 bases, read in frame from the first base. CDR1 and CDR2 are read off the germline V gene as SGHTA and FQGNSA. Systemically healthy Caucasian individuals from Russia, some 38 in total and aged roughly 6 to 90 years, were included as donors. Each donor gave ten milliliters of peripheral blood, collected into EDTA-treated Vacutainer tubes. PBMCs were isolated by Ficoll-Paque density-gradient centrifugation, with at least 7 million obtained per sample. Trizol reagent was used to extract total RNA from PBMCs, with at least 6 micrograms per sample. For every donor, flow cytometry on a PBMC aliquot measured the percentage of naive CD45RAhigh/CD27high T cells. Libraries were made using 5' RACE. Sequencing used an Illumina HiSeq 2500. A second 7 to 11 cycle PCR used a sample-barcoded 5' primer and a J-beta primer mix. A template-switch 5' adaptor carrying 12 random nucleotides introduced a unique molecular identifier onto each TCR beta cDNA molecule. Each sample yielded at least 3 million CDR3-containing paired-end reads. The Mint cDNA synthesis kit, primed by a TRBC-specific oligonucleotide, was used to synthesize first-strand cDNA from all RNA. Following uracil-DNA glycosylase treatment, all cDNA underwent a first 18-cycle PCR with the universal primers M1SS and BC2_uni_R. The authors processed their data as follows. Normalization of each sample was performed by random selection of 1 million high-quality reads, each carrying a distinct molecular identifier. Instead of being binned into consensus sequences, reads with shared molecular identifiers were discarded. MiTCR, run with a Q25 quality threshold and the strictest error-elimination algorithm, handled CDR3 identification, clonotype clustering and error correction. A nonparametric unseen species model using Euler transformation provided a lower-bound estimate of total TCR beta diversity. Clones were called with MiXCR by TCRdb after fastp trimmed the public reads at Q25, and only in-frame beta chains were retained. Each CDR3 protein gets just one entry, which takes the most common genes and DNA from the rows behind it. TCRdb assigned the V and J calls; the authors' analysis was not used. The sample table holds 550,000 to 700,000 distinct CDR3 sequences, of which 27% were seen once. The ten largest clones take up approximately 18% of the sample.

Specimen: blood. This chain joins TRBV7-2 to TRBJ1-2; 9 nucleotides in the junction match TRBD1. The receptor was derived from a woman aged 70-85 years in good health. The nucleotide sequence reads TGTGTCAGCACCCTGGACAGGGGCGATGGCTACACCTTC. The encoded protein is CVSTLDRGDGYTF.